The clone carrying this T cell receptor (beta chain) was seen repeatedly, ten times or more. The sample comes from a study of CD8 T cells in ankylosing spondylitis. V was cut by 4 bases and J by 0 bases, with 10 bases left in between. Germline values: CDR1 SGHRS, CDR2 YFSETQ. The length of the CDR3 is 15 residues. TCRdb processed the 5' RACE reads anew with MiXCR; each CDR3 protein has one entry. This sample yields about 36,000 distinct CDR3 sequences, of which 6% are seen a single time; more than 10% belongs to the top ten. The V call is TRBV5-1, the J call TRBJ2-2; D is possibly TRBD2 (5 bases). The sequence came from a male donor with ankylosing spondylitis or in good health (not recorded which). Sample: blood, either unsorted or a sorted T cell fraction (not recorded which). CDR3 coding DNA: TGCGCCAGCAGCCTGGATAGCGCGAACACCGGGGAGCTGTTTTTT. Translated, it gives CASSLDSANTGELFF.